This T cell receptor (beta chain) was captured in a study of blood T cell repertoires in COVID-19. Germline CDR1 reads MNHEY; CDR2 reads SVGAGI. V was pared by 7 bases and J by 6 bases, with 5 bases of the junction left unmatched. The CDR3 runs 15 residues. Per the study methods: Researchers report that nucleated cell counts were estimated from reference gene primer amplification. TCRdb keeps only in-frame clones here, not all; method: immunoSEQ multiplex PCR. D and trimming come from the DNA, and the V and J calls and clone size come from that table. The sample records about 74,000 clones, 91% being singletons.

This receptor was taken from a man aged 50-59 years with COVID-19, enrolled during active disease. The chain is built from TRBV6-5 and TRBJ2-2, with TRBD2 identical over 13 bases. Sequenced material: peripheral blood. The CDR3 here is CASNLGLAGAGELFF. In DNA, the CDR3 is TGTGCCAGCAACCTAGGACTAGCGGGAGCCGGGGAGCTGTTTTTT.